This T cell receptor beta chain was observed in a study of shared clonotypes between healthy human individuals. Among the donors, all were Caucasian adults who lived in Nashville, Tennessee. The protocol was immunoSEQ multiplex PCR, while the TCRdb copy is restricted to in-frame clones and leaves out a portion. The table includes 490,000 or so clones, around 80% detected once. This clone was detected a few times. The germline V gene encodes CDR1 SGHAT and CDR2 FQNNGV. Between the trimmed V and J ends, which lost 2 bases and 3 bases, there was a span of 5 bases. This CDR3 is 12 amino acids long. The chain joins TRBV11-2 to TRBJ2-7; tentative D call: TRBD1 (5 bases). The specimen sequenced was PBMCs. The TCR sequence derives from a woman aged 40-49 years in good health. Some clones in this sample may be carry-over from other donors' samples. CDR3 sequence: CASSLQGYEQYF. CDR3 DNA: TGTGCCAGCAGCTTACAGGGCTACGAGCAGTACTTC.